The clone carrying this T cell receptor beta chain was recorded many times. Antigen specificity is unknown. The sample originates from a study of neurological immune-mediated disorders. Study information: Of the approximately 34 patients with multiple sclerosis, 31 had relapsing-remitting MS, whereas the remaining 3 had secondary progressive MS.

V was clipped by 0 bases and J by 8 bases; unmatched bases: 4. The CDR3 totals 13 residues. Germline CDR1 reads SGHRS; CDR2 reads YFSETQ. TCRdb re-called the 5' RACE reads with MiXCR, one entry per CDR3 protein. The sample yields 110,000 or so distinct CDR3 sequences, more than 2.5% seen once. Broader study findings: When repertoires were grouped phylogenetically, those of 18 of 34 multiple sclerosis patients fell into one related-CDR3 cluster, a possible signature.

This receptor was taken from a woman in her thirties with multiple sclerosis. The chain couples TRBV5-1 to TRBJ1-1; 7 bases align to TRBD1. The sequencing input was PBMCs. CDR3 sequence: CASSLGQGEEAFF. The CDR3 DNA follows: TGCGCCAGCAGCTTGGGACAGGGAGAAGAAGCTTTCTTT. Supplemented by reference TRBV5-1 and TRBJ1-1, the full variable domain reads KAGVTQTPRYLIKTRGQQVTLSCSPISGHRSVSWYQQTPGQGLQFLFEYFSETQRNKGNFPGRFSGRQFSNSRSEMNVSTLELGDSALYLCASSLGQGEEAFFGQGTRLTVV.